The present entry profiles one TCR beta chain with its context. Treatment defined: oral pan-JAK inhibitor, 5-10 mg twice daily. The data were obtained in a study of CD8+ T cells in alopecia areata. Germline V gives CDR1 LNHNV, CDR2 YYDKDF (reference sequence). V shed 4 bases, J shed 2 bases, and the junction held 10 bases outside the gene matches. The CDR3 sequence is 17 residues long. Sequencing used cDNA as its template, made by extracting RNA and reverse transcribing it. TCRdb's table, derived via immunoSEQ multiplex PCR, lists solely in-frame clones and lacks some. This table has 150,000 or so clones, around 86% appearing once.

The chain carries TRBV15 and TRBJ2-3, with 9 bases fitting TRBD2. Sequenced here: CD8+ T cells sorted from blood, sampled at week 4, from a patient treated with tofacitinib. The source is a human donor with alopecia areata. For the CDR3, the DNA is TGTGCCACCAGCAAGGGACTAGCCGACGCCTCCACAGATACGCAGTATTTT. Translation gives CATSKGLADASTDTQYF.